This TCR beta chain is drawn from a study of CD8+CD57+ T cells in acquired aplastic anemia. The overall study: Isolated CD4+ and CD8+ cells, once sorted, yielded DNA averaging around 3 ug. Study results and limitations: Patients did not significantly differ from controls in CD8+ Simpson's diversity. There were roughly 30 CD8+ CDR3 sequences that occurred in both patients and controls.

This clonotype occurred many times. The antigen is not known. Both TCR beta VDJ combination and CDR3 sequence profiling were carried out. Genomic DNA was the template for this profiling. In TCRdb, the reads were re-called with MiXCR into one record per CDR3 protein. Altogether 150,000 to 200,000 distinct CDR3 sequences are present, 40% to 55% being singletons, with the ten largest covering about 2.8%. Previously, flow cytometry had revealed CD8+CD57+ cell expansion in the patients chosen for sequencing. When blood sampling took place, the patients had received no therapy. This clonotype was obtained from a human donor with aplastic anemia. Sequencing was carried out using sorted CD4+, CD8+, or CD8+CD57+ T cells (not recorded which) from PBMCs.

For the CDR3, the DNA is TGCAGTGCTAGAGATCCGGGACTGCTGCTGCCAGATACGCAGTATTTT. It specifies CSARDPGLLLPDTQYF. The rearrangement joins TRBV20-1 to TRBJ2-3; maybe TRBD2 (6 bases). Trimming cost V 0 bases and J 4 bases, with 17 bases left between them. CDR3 length equals 16 residues. CDR1 is DFQATT, CDR2 SNEGSKA, per germline (reference sequence).